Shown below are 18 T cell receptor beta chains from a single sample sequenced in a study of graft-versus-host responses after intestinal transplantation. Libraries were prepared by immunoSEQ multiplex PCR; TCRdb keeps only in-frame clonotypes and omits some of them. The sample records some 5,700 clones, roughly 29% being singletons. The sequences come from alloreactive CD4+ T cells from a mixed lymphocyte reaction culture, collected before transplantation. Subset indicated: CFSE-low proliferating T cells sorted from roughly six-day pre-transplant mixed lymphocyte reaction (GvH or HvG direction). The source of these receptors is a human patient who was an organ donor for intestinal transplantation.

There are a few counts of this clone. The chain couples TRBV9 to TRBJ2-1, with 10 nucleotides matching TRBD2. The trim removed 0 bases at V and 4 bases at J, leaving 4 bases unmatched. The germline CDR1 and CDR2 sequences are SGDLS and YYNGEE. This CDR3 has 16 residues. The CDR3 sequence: CASSVGLAGVYNEQFF. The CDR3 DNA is TGTGCCAGCAGCGTAGGACTAGCGGGTGTATACAATGAGCAGTTCTTC.

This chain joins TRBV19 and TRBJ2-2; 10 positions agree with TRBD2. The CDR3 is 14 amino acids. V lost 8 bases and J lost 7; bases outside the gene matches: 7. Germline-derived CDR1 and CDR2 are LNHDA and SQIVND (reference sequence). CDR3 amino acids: CASVASGGVGELFF. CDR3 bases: TGTGCCAGTGTTGCTAGCGGGGGTGTCGGGGAGCTGTTTTTT.

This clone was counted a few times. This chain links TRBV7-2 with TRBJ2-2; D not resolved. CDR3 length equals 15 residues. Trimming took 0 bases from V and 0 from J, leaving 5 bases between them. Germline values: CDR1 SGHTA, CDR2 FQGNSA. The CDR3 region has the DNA TGTGCCAGCAGCTTAGCGGAAGCGAACACCGGGGAGCTGTTTTTT. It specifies CASSLAEANTGELFF.

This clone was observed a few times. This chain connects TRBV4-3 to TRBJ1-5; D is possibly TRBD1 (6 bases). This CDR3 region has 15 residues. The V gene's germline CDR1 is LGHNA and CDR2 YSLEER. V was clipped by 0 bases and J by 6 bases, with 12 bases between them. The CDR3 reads CASSQEKRGGQPQHF. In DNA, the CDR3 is TGCGCCAGCAGCCAAGAAAAAAGGGGGGGTCAGCCCCAGCATTTT.

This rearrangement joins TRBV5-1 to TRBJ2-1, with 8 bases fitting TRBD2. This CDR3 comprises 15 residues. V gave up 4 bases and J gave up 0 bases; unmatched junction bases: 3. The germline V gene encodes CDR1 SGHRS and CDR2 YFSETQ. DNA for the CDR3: TGCGCCAGCAGCGTTAGCGGGAACTCCTACAATGAGCAGTTCTTC. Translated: CASSVSGNSYNEQFF.

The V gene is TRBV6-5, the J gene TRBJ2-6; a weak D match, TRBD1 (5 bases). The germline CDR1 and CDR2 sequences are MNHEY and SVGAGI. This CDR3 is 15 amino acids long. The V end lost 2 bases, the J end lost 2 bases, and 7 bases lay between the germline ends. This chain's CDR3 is CASSYRGAGANVLTF. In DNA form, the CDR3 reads TGTGCCAGCAGTTACAGGGGCGCTGGGGCCAACGTCCTGACTTTC.

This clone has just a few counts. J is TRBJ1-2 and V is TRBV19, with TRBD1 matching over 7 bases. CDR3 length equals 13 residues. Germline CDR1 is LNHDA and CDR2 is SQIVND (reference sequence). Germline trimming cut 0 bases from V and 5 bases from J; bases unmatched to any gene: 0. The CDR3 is CASSIDRGYGYTF. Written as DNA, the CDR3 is TGTGCCAGTAGTATAGACAGGGGGTATGGCTACACCTTC.

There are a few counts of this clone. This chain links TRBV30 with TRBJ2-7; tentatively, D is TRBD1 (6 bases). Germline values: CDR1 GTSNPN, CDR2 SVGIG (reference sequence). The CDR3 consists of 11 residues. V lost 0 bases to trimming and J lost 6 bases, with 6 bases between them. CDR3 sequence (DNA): TGTGCCTGGAGTGTAGGGGGCGAGCAGTACTTC. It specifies CAWSVGGEQYF.

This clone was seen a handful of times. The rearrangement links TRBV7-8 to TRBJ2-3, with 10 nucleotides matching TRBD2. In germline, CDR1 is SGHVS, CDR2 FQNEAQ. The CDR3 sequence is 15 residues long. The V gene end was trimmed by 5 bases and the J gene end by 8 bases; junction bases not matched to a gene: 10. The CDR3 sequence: CASSPGLAVLGTQYF. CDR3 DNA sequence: TGTGCCAGCAGCCCAGGACTAGCGGTCCTAGGTACGCAGTATTTT.

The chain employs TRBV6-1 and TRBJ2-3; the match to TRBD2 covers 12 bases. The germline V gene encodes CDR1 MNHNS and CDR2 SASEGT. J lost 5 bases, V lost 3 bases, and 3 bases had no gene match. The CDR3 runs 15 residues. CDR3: CASSDSLAGGDTQYF. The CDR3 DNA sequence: TGTGCCAGCAGTGATTCACTAGCGGGAGGAGATACGCAGTATTTT.

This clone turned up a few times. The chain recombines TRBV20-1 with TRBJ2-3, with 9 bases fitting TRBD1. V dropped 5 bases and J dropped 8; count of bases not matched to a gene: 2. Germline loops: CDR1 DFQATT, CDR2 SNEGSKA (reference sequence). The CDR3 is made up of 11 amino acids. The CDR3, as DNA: TGCAGTGCTTCACAGGGGGCTACGCAGTATTTT. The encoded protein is CSASQGATQYF.

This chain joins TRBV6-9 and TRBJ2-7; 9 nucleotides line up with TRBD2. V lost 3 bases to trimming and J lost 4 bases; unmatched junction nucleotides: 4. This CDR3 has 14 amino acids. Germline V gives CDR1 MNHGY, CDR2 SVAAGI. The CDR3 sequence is CASSYSGLAYEQYF. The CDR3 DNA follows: TGTGCCAGCAGTTACTCGGGACTAGCTTACGAGCAGTACTTC.

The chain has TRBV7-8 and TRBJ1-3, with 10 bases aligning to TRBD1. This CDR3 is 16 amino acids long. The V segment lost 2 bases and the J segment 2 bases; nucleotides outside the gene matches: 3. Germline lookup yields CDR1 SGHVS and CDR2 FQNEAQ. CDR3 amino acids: CASSLFGQGAGNTIYF. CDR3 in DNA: TGTGCCAGCAGCTTATTTGGACAGGGGGCTGGAAACACCATATATTTT.

CDR3 sequence reads: CASSQERGTYEQYF. CDR3 DNA sequence: TGCGCCAGCAGCCAAGAGCGCGGAACCTACGAGCAGTACTTC. V is TRBV4-3 and J is TRBJ2-7, with D hard to call. There are 14 residues in the CDR3. In germline, CDR1 is LGHNA, CDR2 YSLEER. V dropped 0 bases and J dropped 2 bases, with 8 bases sitting between them.

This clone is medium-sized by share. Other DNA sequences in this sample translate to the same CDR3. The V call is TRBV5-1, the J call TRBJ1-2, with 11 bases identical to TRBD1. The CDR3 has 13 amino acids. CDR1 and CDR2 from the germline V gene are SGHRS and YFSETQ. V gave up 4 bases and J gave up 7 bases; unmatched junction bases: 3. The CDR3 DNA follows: TGCGCCAGCAGCCTCGGGACAGGGGGTGGCTACACCTTC. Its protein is CASSLGTGGGYTF.

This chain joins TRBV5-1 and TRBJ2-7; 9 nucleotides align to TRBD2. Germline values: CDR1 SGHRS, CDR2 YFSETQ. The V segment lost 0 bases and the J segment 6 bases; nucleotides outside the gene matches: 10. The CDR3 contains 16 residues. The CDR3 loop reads CASSLVSGGQRGEQYF. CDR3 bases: TGCGCCAGCAGCTTGGTCAGCGGGGGGCAAAGGGGCGAGCAGTACTTC.

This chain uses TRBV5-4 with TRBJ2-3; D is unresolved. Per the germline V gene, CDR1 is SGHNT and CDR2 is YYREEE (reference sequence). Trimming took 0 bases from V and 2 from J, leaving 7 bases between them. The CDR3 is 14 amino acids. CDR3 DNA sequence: TGTGCCAGCAGCTTGGGACAAAACACAGATACGCAGTATTTT. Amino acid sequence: CASSLGQNTDTQYF.

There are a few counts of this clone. Here the CDR3 reads CASGRPGEGGEQFF. CDR3 sequence (DNA): TGTGCCAGCGGACGTCCCGGAGAGGGCGGTGAGCAGTTCTTC. V is TRBV6-5 and J is TRBJ2-1; TRBD2 might be the D (5 bases). The length of the CDR3 is 14 residues. Trimming took 8 bases from V and 9 from J, leaving 20 bases between them. Germline assignment: CDR1 MNHEY and CDR2 SVGAGI.